This entry lists 3 T cell receptor beta chains sequenced from one sample in a study of CD8+CD57+ T cells in acquired aplastic anemia. Researchers used genomic DNA as the template to profile TCR beta VDJ and CDR3. One entry per CDR3 protein results from TCRdb running MiXCR on the reads. The sample has hundreds of thousands of distinct CDR3 sequences, around 72% seen once; the top ten hold 3% to 4.5%. Input material: sorted CD4+, CD8+, or CD8+CD57+ T cells (not recorded which) from PBMCs. The receptors stem from a human donor in good health, serving as a control.

This chain joins TRBV12-3 or TRBV12-4 and TRBJ2-1; 13 bases line up with TRBD2. This CDR3 region has 15 residues. Unmatched junction bases numbered 2, after V lost 3 bases and J lost 6 bases. The CDR3 bases are TGTGCCAGCAGTTTCGGGACTAGCGGGGCCAATGAGCAGTTCTTC. This translates into CASSFGTSGANEQFF.

This clonotype was observed at least ten times. The chain links TRBV12-5 to TRBJ2-5, with TRBD2 matching 14 bases. J gave up 4 bases and V 5 bases, and 6 bases lay outside the gene matches. Germline-derived CDR1 and CDR2 are LGHNT and FRNRAP. CDR3 length: 16 amino acids. CDR3 sequence reads: CASGTGLAGGLETQYF. The DNA of the CDR3 is TGTGCTAGTGGTACCGGACTAGCGGGGGGCTTAGAGACCCAGTACTTC.

The chain carries TRBV20-1 and TRBJ1-6, with 7 bases aligning to TRBD1. Looked up from germline, CDR1 is DFQATT and CDR2 is SNEGSKA (reference sequence). The CDR3 runs to 13 residues. Germline trimming cut 6 bases from V and 8 bases from J; bases unmatched to any gene: 7. The CDR3 protein is CSARGMGYSPLHF. The CDR3, as DNA: TGCAGTGCCAGGGGGATGGGGTATTCACCCCTCCACTTT.